This T cell receptor beta chain stems from a study of regulatory T cells in long-lasting Graves disease. Researchers made TCR beta libraries by using iRepertoire HTBI primers and running Arm-PCR on CDR3 regions. A single record per CDR3 protein comes from TCRdb applying MiXCR to the multiplex PCR reads. The table lists about 530,000 distinct CDR3 sequences, about 16% of them singletons. Study-wide points: TRBV28, TRBJ1-2 and TRBJ2-5 were segments that persistent disease favored.

The table lists this clonotype with many counts. Its antigen is unidentified. Time point given: newly diagnosed GD, antithyroid drugs for less than 3 months. Scientists built the TCR library using RNA that was extracted from PBMCs. The CDR3 length is 13 residues. The germline V gene encodes CDR1 ENHRY and CDR2 SYGVKD. V was clipped by 6 bases and J by 9 bases, with 15 bases between them. The data were also submitted as part of a second study, on T cells in Graves' hyperthyroidism and ophthalmopathy.

This rearrangement joins TRBV10-3 to TRBJ2-1; D may be TRBD2 (5 bases). This TCR derives from a woman aged 35-60 years with Graves disease. Sample: peripheral blood mononuclear cells (PBMCs), taken at new diagnosis, from a patient treated with antithyroid drugs. CDR3 sequence (DNA): TGTGCCATCAGGGACGGAGGTCGGGGTGAGCAGTTCTTC. Translating gives CAIRDGGRGEQFF.